This entry features one T cell receptor (beta chain) sequence. This receptor's antigen is unknown. The input lacks base qualities; no much larger clone sits a single base away. Germline trimming amounts to 5 bases on V and 7 bases on J, with 8 as the count of junction bases outside the gene matches. Spanning cysteine to phenylalanine, the CDR3 consists of 14 amino acids. Only the CDR3 part of the read is kept: 42 bases, read in frame from the first base. CDR1 and CDR2 are drawn from the germline V gene (reference sequence): SEHNR, FQNEAQ. This record belongs to a study of somatic mutations in cytotoxic T cells in rheumatoid arthritis (dated 2017 in TCRdb). For the wider study: A FACSAria II or Sony SH800 was used to flow-sort some V beta antibody-stained T-cell populations at nearly 100% purity, and TCRB sequencing was also done on sorted V beta1+ cells. To characterize clonality, the study used TCRB deep sequencing while asking whether somatic mutations are carried by expanded CD8+ T-cell clones in newly diagnosed, untreated rheumatoid arthritis. For 65 to 70 rheumatoid arthritis patients and 20 healthy controls, TCRB deep sequencing was carried out. Patient and control groups had essentially identical median ages. Beyond this particular receptor, the publication reports: CD8+ T-cell clonality in rheumatoid arthritis patients was not significantly different from that in age-matched healthy controls. Viral specificity could not be ruled out by absence from virus-specific databases, and the antigen targets of the expanded CD8+ clones remained unknown. In patients, CD8+ clonality rose with age (Spearman r ~ 0.46), which was not the case in healthy controls. The slight underrepresentation of TRBV07 in patients was not corrected for multiple comparisons. The largest CD8+ clone made up more than 20% of CD8+ cells in about an eighth of the 65 patients, and blood and synovial fluid shared several identical CD8+ TCRB sequences.

Sequencing of TCRB CDR3 was done on genomic DNA with the immunoSEQ assay. As for how the authors treated the data: Nothing other than productive TCRB rearrangements was included in the analyses. Defining a clone by its unique TCRB CDR3 sequence, the study calculated clonality as a productive clonality index derived from Shannon entropy. Repertoire overlap between two samples was calculated from the template counts of each clone relative to total templates per sample. Flow cytometry-measured V-gene usage correlated with V-gene usage from TCRB sequencing, with a Spearman r of approximately 0.66. As stored in TCRdb, this immuneACCESS dataset retains in-frame rearrangements with V and J assigned. A fraction of the clones does not appear; measured against another copy, unresolved V genes explain less than half of the discrepancy, and the remainder lacks a known reason. V and J calls and clone size are given by that table; D and trimming were obtained from the DNA. The sample data list some 13,000 clones, and more than 75% of these were observed just once. Approximately 14% of the sample lies in the top ten.

The 15 to 20 healthy controls were blood donors whose buffy coats were used; they had a median age of about 51 years (range roughly 20-75), and 50% to 55% were female. Flow cytometry confirmed the purity of CD4+ and CD8+ cells that had been isolated by positive magnetic bead selection on an AutoMACS. Isolation of peripheral blood mononuclear cells was done through Ficoll-Paque PLUS density gradient separation. Nucleospin Tissue or Tissue XS kits were used to extract DNA from CD4-enriched, CD8-enriched or PBMC samples, and a Qubit 2.0 fluorometer was used for quantification. The TCR was taken from a middle-aged man in good health. The specimen sequenced was CD8+ T cells sorted from blood. The chain links TRBV7-9 with TRBJ2-4, with 7 bases in between that match TRBD1. The sequence in DNA is TGTGCCAGCAGCGCCGGACAGGTTCGGAACATTCAGTACTTC. Translation gives CASSAGQVRNIQYF.